Listed here are 19 T cell receptor beta chains from one sample, sequenced in a study of identical twins. MiXCR, applied by TCRdb to the 5' RACE reads, yields one record per CDR3 protein. The sample has under 1 million distinct CDR3 sequences; 9% to 15% are singletons. This sample also appeared in a second study, on yellow fever vaccine responses in identical twins.

The material sequenced was PBMCs. The receptors were gathered from a woman under 30 in good health.

This clonotype was counted a few times. The rearrangement uses TRBV27 and TRBJ2-2; a possible D gene is TRBD1 (6 bases). The germline gives CDR1 MNHEY, CDR2 SMNVEV (reference sequence). Trimming removed 6 bases at V and 0 bases at J, with 8 bases between. The CDR3 spans 14 residues. CDR3 nucleotides: TGTGCCAGCAGATACAGGGCGAACACCGGGGAGCTGTTTTTT. Residues: CASRYRANTGELFF.

This clonotype has at least ten counts. The chain uses TRBV7-6 and TRBJ2-7; TRBD1 aligns across 8 bases. Germline-derived CDR1 and CDR2 are SGHVS and FNYEAQ. After removal of 6 bases from V and 2 bases from J, the junction contained 6 bases not matched to a gene. This CDR3 region has 14 residues. Here the CDR3 reads CASSLTGGTYEQYF. The CDR3, as DNA: TGTGCCAGCAGTTTAACAGGGGGAACCTACGAGCAGTACTTC.

This clonotype was picked up many times. The chain links TRBV7-2 to TRBJ1-1, with D possibly TRBD1 on 6 matching bases. The ends were cut back, 2 bases at V and 2 bases at J, with 15 bases in the middle. The CDR3 contains 16 residues. Germline V gene lookup returns CDR1 SGHTA and CDR2 FQGNSA. Here the CDR3 reads CASSLFRTVVNTEAFF. In DNA, the CDR3 is TGTGCCAGCAGCTTATTCCGGACAGTGGTTAACACTGAAGCTTTCTTT.

The CDR3 sequence is CSARGQTGTDTQYF. The CDR3 DNA reads as TGCAGTGCTAGAGGACAAACAGGCACAGATACGCAGTATTTT. The chain combines TRBV20-1 with TRBJ2-3; D is ambiguous. The CDR3 has 14 amino acids. Trimming removed 1 base from V and 1 base from J, with 9 bases in between. Germline V gives CDR1 DFQATT, CDR2 SNEGSKA (reference sequence).

This clonotype was detected only a few times. The chain joins TRBV21-1 to TRBJ2-7; TRBD1, the table's D call, lacks a check against the DNA. TRBV21-1 is a pseudogene. There are 14 residues in the CDR3. The CDR3 nucleotides are TGTGCCAGCAGCACTAGGACAGGGACCTACGAGCAGTACTTC. Protein sequence: CASSTRTGTYEQYF.

There are a few counts of this clonotype. The chain is built from TRBV6-2 or TRBV6-3 and TRBJ2-7, with 8 bases identical to TRBD1. The V gene's germline CDR1 is MNHEY and CDR2 SVGEGT. This CDR3 has 13 amino acids. J lost 5 bases, V lost 2 bases, and 2 bases had no gene match. Here the CDR3 reads CASSYATGDEQYV. The CDR3 region has the DNA TGTGCCAGCAGTTACGCGACAGGGGACGAGCAGTACGTC.

This clonotype was seen a few times. The chain employs TRBV27 and TRBJ1-2; perhaps TRBD1 as D (5 bases). The germline V gene encodes CDR1 MNHEY and CDR2 SMNVEV (reference sequence). This CDR3 is 11 amino acids long. Here the CDR3 DNA reads TGTGTGGCGGGGGGGAACTATGGCTACACCTTC. This encodes CVAGGNYGYTF.

This clonotype was counted ten times or more. DNA of the CDR3: TGTGCCAGCAGTTACACAGGTTCGGGAAACTATGGCTACACCTTC. Protein product: CASSYTGSGNYGYTF. The V gene is TRBV6-5, the J gene TRBJ1-2, with D possibly TRBD1 on 5 matching bases. The germline V gene has CDR1 MNHEY and CDR2 SVGAGI. The CDR3 has 15 residues. The V gene lost 2 bases and the J gene lost 2 bases, with 12 bases spanning the gap.

There are a few counts of this clonotype. The gene calls are TRBV19 and TRBJ1-1, with D tentatively TRBD1 (5 bases). Germline V gene sequence: CDR1 LNHDA, CDR2 SQIVND (reference sequence). V was trimmed by 7 bases and J by 2 bases, leaving 14 bases between them. The CDR3 runs 14 residues. This CDR3 is CASTTGRLNTEAFF. DNA of the CDR3: TGTGCCAGTACCACGGGACGTCTTAACACTGAAGCTTTCTTT. Full variable domain (missing parts from reference TRBV19 and TRBJ1-1): DGGITQSPKYLFRKEGQNVTLSCEQNLNHDAMYWYRQDPGQGLRLIYYSQIVNDFQKGDIAEGYSVSREKKESFPLTVTSAQKNPTAFYLCASTTGRLNTEAFFGQGTRLTVV.

This clonotype has more than one count but fewer than ten. The rearrangement joins TRBV20-1 to TRBJ1-2, with a possible D match to TRBD1 (6 bases). The CDR3 has 16 amino acids. V gave up 1 base and J gave up 4 bases, with 19 bases separating them. In germline, CDR1 is DFQATT, CDR2 SNEGSKA (reference sequence). The CDR3 region has the DNA TGCAGTGCTAGAGGAGTAGGGGGGTTATTGGGCTATGGCTACACCTTC. It specifies CSARGVGGLLGYGYTF.

The rearrangement uses TRBV24-1 and TRBJ2-1, with 7 bases matching TRBD2. The J segment lost 8 bases and the V segment lost 2 bases, leaving 8 bases of the junction unmatched. Germline V gene data show CDR1 as KGHDR and CDR2 as SFDVKD. The CDR3 has 15 amino acids. The CDR3 DNA is TGTGCCACCAGTGATTCTCGGACTAGTTTGGATGAGCAGTTCTTC. It is translated as CATSDSRTSLDEQFF.

The gene calls are TRBV19 and TRBJ2-1; perhaps TRBD2 as D (5 bases). V shed 9 bases and J shed 8 bases, with 17 bases lying between them. This CDR3 is built from 13 residues. Germline CDR1 reads LNHDA; CDR2 reads SQIVND (reference sequence). The CDR3 here is CASNPLPGDEQFF. CDR3 DNA: TGTGCCAGCAACCCCCTGCCCGGGGATGAGCAGTTCTTC. Full variable domain (outside the CDR3, taken from reference TRBV19 and TRBJ2-1): DGGITQSPKYLFRKEGQNVTLSCEQNLNHDAMYWYRQDPGQGLRLIYYSQIVNDFQKGDIAEGYSVSREKKESFPLTVTSAQKNPTAFYLCASNPLPGDEQFFGPGTRLTVL.

This clonotype was seen a few times. The gene calls are TRBV11-2 and TRBJ2-3; no clear D gene. Per the germline V gene, CDR1 is SGHAT and CDR2 is FQNNGV. This CDR3 has 13 residues. The ends were cut back, 4 bases at V and 0 bases at J, with 5 bases in the middle. The CDR3: CASSSASTDTQYF. DNA for the CDR3: TGTGCCAGCAGCTCAGCTAGCACAGATACGCAGTATTTT.

This rearrangement joins TRBV5-1 to TRBJ1-1; a weak D match, TRBD1 (5 bases). The CDR3 runs to 15 residues. Trimming removed 1 base from V and 0 bases from J, with 10 bases in between. Germline V CDR1 and CDR2: SGHRS, YFSETQ. The DNA for the CDR3 is TGCGCCAGCAGCTTGTGGGACCTCTTGAACACTGAAGCTTTCTTT. Encoded protein: CASSLWDLLNTEAFF.

This clonotype came up a few times. This chain joins TRBV5-1 and TRBJ1-2; D unclear. Trimming pared 0 bases from V and 4 bases from J, leaving 10 bases between. Germline assignment: CDR1 SGHRS and CDR2 YFSETQ. The CDR3 extends over 14 amino acids. CDR3 protein: CASSLEFGSYGYTF. CDR3 bases: TGCGCCAGCAGCTTGGAGTTCGGAAGCTATGGCTACACCTTC.

This clonotype was detected many times. This chain joins TRBV12-3 or TRBV12-4 and TRBJ1-6; TRBD1 matches 10 bases. The ends lost 6 bases at V and 7 bases at J; junction bases unmatched: 3. CDR3 length: 14 amino acids. This CDR3 reads CASRPGQGNSPLHF. The CDR3 region has the DNA TGTGCCAGCAGACCGGGACAGGGGAATTCACCCCTCCACTTT.

This clonotype has only a few counts. The rearrangement uses TRBV29-1 and TRBJ1-2, with no clear D. Germline lookup yields CDR1 SQVTM and CDR2 ANQGSEA. The length of the CDR3 is 14 residues. V lost 4 bases and J 0 bases, leaving 12 bases between the germline ends. The DNA for the CDR3 is TGCAGCGTTGGGCGAGACAATCCTAACTATGGCTACACCTTC. Residues: CSVGRDNPNYGYTF.

This clonotype was observed a few times. The V gene is TRBV7-8, the J gene TRBJ2-1; 10 nucleotides align to TRBD2. CDR3 length: 18 amino acids. V lost 3 bases, J lost 7 bases, and 15 bases stayed unmatched. Per germline, CDR1 SGHVS and CDR2 FQNEAQ. The DNA of the CDR3 is TGTGCCAGCAGCTTTACCAGCGGGGGGGGAAGAAGGTATAATGAGCAGTTCTTC. This translates into CASSFTSGGGRRYNEQFF.

The rearrangement links TRBV6-1 to TRBJ2-1; D is unresolved. Germline V lookup: CDR1 MNHNS, CDR2 SASEGT. V gave up 7 bases and J gave up 9 bases, with 19 bases separating them. The CDR3 consists of 14 residues. Here the CDR3 DNA reads TGTGCCAGCACGCAAGACAAGCCAGGTGGTGAGCAGTTCTTC. Encoded protein: CASTQDKPGGEQFF.